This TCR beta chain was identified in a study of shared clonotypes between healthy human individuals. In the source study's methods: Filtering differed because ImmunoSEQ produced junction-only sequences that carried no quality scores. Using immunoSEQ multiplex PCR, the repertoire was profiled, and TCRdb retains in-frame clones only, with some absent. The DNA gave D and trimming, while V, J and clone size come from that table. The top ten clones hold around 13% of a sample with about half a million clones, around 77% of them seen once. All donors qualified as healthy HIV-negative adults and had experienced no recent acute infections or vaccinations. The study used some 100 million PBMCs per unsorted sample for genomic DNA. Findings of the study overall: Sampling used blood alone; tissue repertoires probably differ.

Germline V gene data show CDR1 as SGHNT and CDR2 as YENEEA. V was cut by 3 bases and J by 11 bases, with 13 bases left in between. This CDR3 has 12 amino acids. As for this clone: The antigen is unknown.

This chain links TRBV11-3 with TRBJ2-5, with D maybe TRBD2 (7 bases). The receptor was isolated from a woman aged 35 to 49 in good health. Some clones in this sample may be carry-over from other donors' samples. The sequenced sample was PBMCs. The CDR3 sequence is CASSLGGREQYF. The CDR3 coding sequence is TGTGCCAGCAGCTTGGGGGGGCGAGAGCAGTACTTC.